This is a list of T cell receptor beta chains from one sample in a study of CD8+CD57+ T cells in acquired aplastic anemia. Each CDR3 protein gets one entry after TCRdb re-called the reads with MiXCR. The sample carries approximately 190,000 distinct CDR3 sequences, just under 50% recorded once. The sample was sorted CD4+, CD8+, or CD8+CD57+ T cells (not recorded which) from PBMCs. The receptors were gathered from a human donor with aplastic anemia. CDR3s leave out the opening cysteine and the closing phenylalanine or tryptophan. Fields, in order: J gene, V gene, CDR3 protein.

>TRBJ1-1|TRBV9
ASSPLGHPNTEAF
>TRBJ1-1|TRBV10-1
ASSESRMAGTEAF
>TRBJ2-5|TRBV7-2
ASSQKSQGWETQY
>TRBJ2-7|TRBV7-9
ASSFSGGPYEQY
>TRBJ1-3|TRBV20-1
SARDLLRTGEGGNTIY
>TRBJ2-7|TRBV7-3
ASSLTGAAGQY
>TRBJ2-7|TRBV7-8
ASSLVSGAYEQY
>TRBJ2-3|TRBV7-2
ASSLVIRDTQY
>TRBJ1-1|TRBV7-9
ASSLVWANEAF
>TRBJ1-5|TRBV25-1
ASSFGDSNQPQH
>TRBJ1-1|TRBV12-5
ASGLVVTGDSEAF
>TRBJ2-1|TRBV24-1
ATSEAQSIEQF
>TRBJ2-7|TRBV7-9
ASSLEALYEQY
>TRBJ1-4|TRBV20-1
SGKTGGNEKLF
>TRBJ1-6|TRBV24-1
ATSSGDSYNSPLH
>TRBJ2-7|TRBV16
ASSPYSNSYEQY
>TRBJ2-3|TRBV29-1
SVEVGGGLDTQY
>TRBJ2-6|TRBV29-1
SVVWPQRSGANVLT
>TRBJ1-2|TRBV2
ASRGTEYGYT
>TRBJ2-3|TRBV10-1
ASSVTGGTDTQY
>TRBJ2-1|TRBV5-1
ASSFLTSGSTNEQF
>TRBJ2-7|TRBV29-1
SVYVAASSYEQY
>TRBJ2-5|TRBV5-1
ASSDPGQGETQY